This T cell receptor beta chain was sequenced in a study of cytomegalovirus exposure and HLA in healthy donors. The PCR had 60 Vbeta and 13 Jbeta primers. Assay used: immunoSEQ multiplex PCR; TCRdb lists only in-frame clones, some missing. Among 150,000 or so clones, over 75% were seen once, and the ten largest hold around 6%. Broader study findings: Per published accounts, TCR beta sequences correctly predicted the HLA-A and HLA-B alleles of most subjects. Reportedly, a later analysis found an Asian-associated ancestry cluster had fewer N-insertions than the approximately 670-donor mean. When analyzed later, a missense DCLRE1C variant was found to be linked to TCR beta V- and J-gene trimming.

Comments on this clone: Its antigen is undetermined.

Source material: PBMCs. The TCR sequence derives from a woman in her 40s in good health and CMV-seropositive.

CDR3 sequence: CASSRQTGLENEQYF. In DNA, the CDR3 is TGTGCCAGCAGCCGCCAGACAGGGCTCGAGAACGAGCAGTACTTC. The chain combines TRBV14 with TRBJ2-7; 7 bases map to TRBD1. The CDR3 extends over 15 amino acids. Losses at the gene ends were 4 bases for V and 5 bases for J; bases not matched to a gene: 11. Germline V lookup: CDR1 SGHDN, CDR2 FVKESK.